This is a list of T cell receptor beta chains from one sample in a study of blood T cell repertoires in COVID-19. Method: immunoSEQ multiplex PCR; TCRdb's copy keeps in-frame clones and lacks some. The table shows just under 350,000 clones, with around four fifths occurring only once. Source material: peripheral blood. Receptor source: a man under 40 with active or convalescent COVID-19. Both conserved end residues are part of each CDR3. The D gene is left open where the match is weak. Clone sizes are given selectively: once, few, many, or a class where the clone is expanded.

clone_size: .; d_call: TRBD2; v_call: TRBV18; j_call: TRBJ2-1; cdr3_aa: CASSPPGLAGGGNEQFF; cdr3_nt: TGTGCCAGCTCACCACCCGGACTAGCGGGGGGAGGGAATGAGCAGTTCTTC
clone_size: .; d_call: .; v_call: TRBV6-5; j_call: TRBJ2-7; cdr3_aa: CASSTRNEQYF; cdr3_nt: TGTGCCAGCAGTACTAGGAACGAGCAGTACTTC
clone_size: .; d_call: TRBD1; v_call: TRBV19; j_call: TRBJ2-7; cdr3_aa: CASSRDRSYEQYF; cdr3_nt: TGTGCCAGTAGTAGGGACAGGAGCTACGAGCAGTACTTC
clone_size: .; d_call: TRBD1; v_call: TRBV4-1; j_call: TRBJ2-5; cdr3_aa: CASSHPTGGRARTQYF; cdr3_nt: TGCGCCAGCAGCCACCCAACAGGGGGCCGGGCGAGGACCCAGTACTTC
clone_size: .; d_call: TRBD1; v_call: TRBV2; j_call: TRBJ1-6; cdr3_aa: CASSEEGRGNSPLHF; cdr3_nt: TGTGCCAGCAGTGAAGAAGGCAGGGGGAATTCACCCCTCCACTTT
clone_size: .; d_call: .; v_call: TRBV10-3; j_call: TRBJ1-1; cdr3_aa: CAISNQRAGYTEAFF; cdr3_nt: TGTGCCATCAGTAATCAGAGGGCCGGATACACTGAAGCTTTCTTT
clone_size: .; d_call: .; v_call: TRBV5-6; j_call: TRBJ2-7; cdr3_aa: CASSLAYESPYEQYF; cdr3_nt: TGTGCCAGCAGCTTGGCTTACGAGTCCCCCTACGAGCAGTACTTC
clone_size: few; d_call: .; v_call: TRBV27; j_call: TRBJ2-1; cdr3_aa: CASSPTSPQYEQFF; cdr3_nt: TGTGCCAGCAGCCCTACTAGTCCACAATATGAGCAGTTCTTC
clone_size: .; d_call: TRBD1; v_call: TRBV6-2/TRBV6-3; j_call: TRBJ1-5; cdr3_aa: CASSPIQMTGARQPQHF; cdr3_nt: TGTGCCAGCAGCCCTATCCAGATGACAGGGGCCCGGCAGCCCCAGCATTTT
clone_size: once; d_call: TRBD2; v_call: TRBV13; j_call: TRBJ2-7; cdr3_aa: CASSSSASGTPVLEQYF; cdr3_nt: TGTGCCAGCAGCTCGTCGGCTAGCGGGACTCCCGTGCTGGAGCAGTACTTC
clone_size: few; d_call: .; v_call: TRBV24-1; j_call: TRBJ2-7; cdr3_aa: CATSEGHSDRQYF; cdr3_nt: TGTGCCACCAGTGAAGGACACTCGGACCGGCAGTACTTC
clone_size: .; d_call: TRBD1; v_call: TRBV7-3; j_call: TRBJ2-2; cdr3_aa: CASSLHGQGVAANTGELFF; cdr3_nt: TGTGCCAGCAGCCTACACGGACAGGGAGTAGCCGCGAACACCGGGGAGCTGTTTTTT
clone_size: .; d_call: TRBD1; v_call: TRBV5-1; j_call: TRBJ2-7; cdr3_aa: CASSLVPGGYEQYF; cdr3_nt: TGCGCCAGCAGCTTGGTGCCAGGGGGTTACGAGCAGTACTTC
clone_size: .; d_call: .; v_call: TRBV12-3/TRBV12-4; j_call: TRBJ1-1; cdr3_aa: CASSGQGSREAFF; cdr3_nt: TGTGCCAGCAGTGGGCAGGGTAGCCGTGAAGCTTTCTTT
clone_size: .; d_call: .; v_call: TRBV10-3; j_call: TRBJ1-4; cdr3_aa: CAISQQANEKLFF; cdr3_nt: TGTGCCATCTCCCAACAGGCTAATGAAAAACTGTTTTTT
clone_size: .; d_call: TRBD1; v_call: TRBV11-3; j_call: TRBJ1-6; cdr3_aa: CASSFSGTGDSPLHF; cdr3_nt: TGTGCCAGCAGCTTCTCCGGGACAGGGGATTCACCCCTCCACTTT
clone_size: .; d_call: .; v_call: TRBV29-1; j_call: TRBJ2-7; cdr3_aa: CSVEVREVGGEQYF; cdr3_nt: TGCAGCGTTGAGGTCAGGGAGGTGGGTGGCGAGCAGTACTTC
clone_size: .; d_call: TRBD1; v_call: TRBV4-1; j_call: TRBJ2-7; cdr3_aa: CASSLPDRAPYEQYF; cdr3_nt: TGCGCCAGCAGCCTTCCTGACAGGGCTCCCTACGAGCAGTACTTC
clone_size: .; d_call: .; v_call: TRBV10-3; j_call: TRBJ2-5; cdr3_aa: CAISESITGNPETQYF; cdr3_nt: TGTGCCATCAGTGAGTCGATCACGGGGAATCCAGAGACCCAGTACTTC
clone_size: .; d_call: .; v_call: TRBV7-2; j_call: TRBJ1-3; cdr3_aa: CASSPSWGDTIYF; cdr3_nt: TGTGCCAGCAGCCCATCATGGGGGGACACCATATATTTT